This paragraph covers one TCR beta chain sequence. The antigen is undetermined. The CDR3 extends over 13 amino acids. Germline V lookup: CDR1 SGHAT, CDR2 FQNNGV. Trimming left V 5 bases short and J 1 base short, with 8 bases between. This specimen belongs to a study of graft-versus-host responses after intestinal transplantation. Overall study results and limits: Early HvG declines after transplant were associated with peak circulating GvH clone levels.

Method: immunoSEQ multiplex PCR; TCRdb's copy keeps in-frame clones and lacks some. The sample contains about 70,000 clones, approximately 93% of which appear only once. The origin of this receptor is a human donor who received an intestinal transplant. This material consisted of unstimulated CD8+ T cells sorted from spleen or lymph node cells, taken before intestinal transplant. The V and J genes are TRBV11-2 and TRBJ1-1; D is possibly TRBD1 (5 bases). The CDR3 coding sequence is TGTGCCAGCAGCCACCAGGGGAACACTGAAGCTTTCTTT. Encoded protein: CASSHQGNTEAFF.